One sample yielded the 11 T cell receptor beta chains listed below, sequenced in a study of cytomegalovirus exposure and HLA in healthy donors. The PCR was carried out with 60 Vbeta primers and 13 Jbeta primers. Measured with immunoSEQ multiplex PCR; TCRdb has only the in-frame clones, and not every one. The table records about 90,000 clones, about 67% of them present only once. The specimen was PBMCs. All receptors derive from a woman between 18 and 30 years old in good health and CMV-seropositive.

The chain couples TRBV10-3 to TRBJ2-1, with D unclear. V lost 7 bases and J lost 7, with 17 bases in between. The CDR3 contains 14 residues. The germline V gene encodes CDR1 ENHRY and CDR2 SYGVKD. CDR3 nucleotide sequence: TGTGCCATCAACTCCGGGTTACATTTGAATGAGCAGTTCTTC. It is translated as CAINSGLHLNEQFF.

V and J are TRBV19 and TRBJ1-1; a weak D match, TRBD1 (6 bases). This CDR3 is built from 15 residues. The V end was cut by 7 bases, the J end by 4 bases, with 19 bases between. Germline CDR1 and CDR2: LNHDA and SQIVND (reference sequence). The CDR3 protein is CASIMTGGLSTEAFF. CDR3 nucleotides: TGTGCCAGTATCATGACAGGCGGGCTTAGCACTGAAGCTTTCTTT.

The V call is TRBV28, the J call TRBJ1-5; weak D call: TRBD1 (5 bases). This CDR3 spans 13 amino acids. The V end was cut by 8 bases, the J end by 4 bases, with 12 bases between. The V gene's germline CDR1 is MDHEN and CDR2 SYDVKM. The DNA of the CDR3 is TGTGCCAGCCACCCCCCAGGGAATCAGCCCCAGCATTTT. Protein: CASHPPGNQPQHF.

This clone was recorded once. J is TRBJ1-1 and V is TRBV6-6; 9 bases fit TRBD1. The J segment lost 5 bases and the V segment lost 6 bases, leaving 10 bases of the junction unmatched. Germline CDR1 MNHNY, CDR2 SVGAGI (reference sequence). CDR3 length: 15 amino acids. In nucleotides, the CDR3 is TGTGCCAGCAGCCCCTCGGGACAGGGAGGGACTGAAGCTTTCTTT. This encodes CASSPSGQGGTEAFF.

The CDR3 is CASSPGTVYGYTF. CDR3 nucleotide sequence: TGTGCCAGCAGCCCCGGGACAGTCTATGGCTACACCTTC. The chain has TRBV14 and TRBJ1-2, with TRBD1 matching 7 bases. Germline loops: CDR1 SGHDN, CDR2 FVKESK. J gave up 4 bases and V 4 bases, and 3 bases lay outside the gene matches. CDR3 length equals 13 residues.

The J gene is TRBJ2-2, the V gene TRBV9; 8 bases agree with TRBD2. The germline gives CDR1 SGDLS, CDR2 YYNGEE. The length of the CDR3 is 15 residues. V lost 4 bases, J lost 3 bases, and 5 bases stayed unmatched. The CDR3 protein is CASSTSAGDTGELFF. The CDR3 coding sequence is TGTGCCAGCAGCACCTCAGCGGGGGACACCGGGGAGCTGTTTTTT.

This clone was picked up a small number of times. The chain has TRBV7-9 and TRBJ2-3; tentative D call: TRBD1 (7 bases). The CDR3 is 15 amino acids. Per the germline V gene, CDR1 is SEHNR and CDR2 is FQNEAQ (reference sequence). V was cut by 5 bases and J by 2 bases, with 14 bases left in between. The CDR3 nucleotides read TGTGCCAGCAGCCGGGCGGGACAGCCCACAGATACGCAGTATTTT. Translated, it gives CASSRAGQPTDTQYF.

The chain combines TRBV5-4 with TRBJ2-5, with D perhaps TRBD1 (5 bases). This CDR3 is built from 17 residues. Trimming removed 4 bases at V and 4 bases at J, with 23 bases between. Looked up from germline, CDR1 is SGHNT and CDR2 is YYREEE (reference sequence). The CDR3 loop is CASSPVGRVNIVETQYF. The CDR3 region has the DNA TGTGCCAGCAGCCCGGTGGGCAGGGTAAACATAGTAGAGACCCAGTACTTC. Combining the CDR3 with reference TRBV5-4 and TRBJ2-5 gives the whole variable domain ETGVTQSPTHLIKTRGQQVTLRCSSQSGHNTVSWYQQALGQGPQFIFQYYREEENGRGNFPPRFSGLQFPNYSSELNVNALELDDSALYLCASSPVGRVNIVETQYFGPGTRLLVL.

CDR3 in amino acids: CASSLSGQGRPEQYF. CDR3 nucleotide sequence: TGTGCCAGCAGCTTAAGTGGGCAGGGTCGCCCCGAGCAGTACTTC. The J gene is TRBJ2-7, the V gene TRBV7-8; possibly TRBD1 for D (5 bases). CDR1 and CDR2 from the germline V gene are SGHVS and FQNEAQ. The CDR3 runs to 15 residues. Trimming left V 2 bases short and J 6 bases short, with 17 bases between. Complete variable domain (other parts from reference TRBV7-8 and TRBJ2-7): GAGVSQSPRYKVAKRGQDVALRCDPISGHVSLFWYQQALGQGPEFLTYFQNEAQLDKSGLPSDRFFAERPEGSVSTLKIQRTQQEDSAVYLCASSLSGQGRPEQYFGPGTRLTVT.

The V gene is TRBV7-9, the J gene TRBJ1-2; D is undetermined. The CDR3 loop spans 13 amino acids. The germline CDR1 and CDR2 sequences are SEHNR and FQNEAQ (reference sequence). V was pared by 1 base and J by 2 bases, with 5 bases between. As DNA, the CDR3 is TGTGCCAGCAGCTTAGGAGTGAACTATGGCTACACCTTC. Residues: CASSLGVNYGYTF.

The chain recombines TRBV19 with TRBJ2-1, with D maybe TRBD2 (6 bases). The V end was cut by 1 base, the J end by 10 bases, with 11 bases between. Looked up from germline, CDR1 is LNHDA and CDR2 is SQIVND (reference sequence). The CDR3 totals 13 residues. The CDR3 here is CASSIVGGREQFF. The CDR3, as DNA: TGTGCCAGTAGTATAGTCGGGGGAAGGGAGCAGTTCTTC.